This T cell receptor (beta chain) was observed in a study of blood T cells in healthy people across ages. The study recruited healthy Caucasian donors from Russia who were aged roughly 6 to 95. Extraction yielded at least 6 micrograms of total RNA per sample. The second PCR ran roughly 6 to 11 cycles with a sample-barcoded 5' primer and J-beta primers. Each of the cDNA molecules was tagged by a template-switch adaptor with 12 random nucleotides. TCRdb used MiXCR to reprocess the 5' RACE reads, holding one entry per CDR3 protein. Counted here are some 730,000 distinct CDR3 sequences, roughly 20% occurring once; the ten biggest clones make up about 20%. V gave up 8 bases and J gave up 3 bases, with 21 bases separating them. CDR3 size: 16 residues. Comments on this clonotype: Its target is unknown.

Study-level findings and limits: Age showed a roughly linear inverse relationship with TCR beta diversity per million T cells.

Sequenced material: blood. This clonotype was obtained from a man between 65 and 79 years old in good health. This chain connects TRBV12-3 or TRBV12-4 to TRBJ2-3, with D perhaps assigned TRBD1 or TRBD2 (5 bases each). The chain's CDR3 is CASLGQGTSVTDTQYF. CDR3 DNA: TGTGCCAGCTTAGGCCAAGGGACGTCGGTGACAGATACGCAGTATTTT.